Given below is one T cell receptor beta chain in context. Libraries were prepared by immunoSEQ multiplex PCR; TCRdb keeps only in-frame clonotypes and omits some of them. There are about 83,000 clones in the sample; 91% occur only once, and approximately 15% lies in the top ten. This CDR3 spans 13 amino acids. V was trimmed by 0 bases and J by 2 bases, leaving 4 bases between them. In germline, CDR1 is SGHAT, CDR2 FQNNGV. The record originates from a study of control samples from healthy donors and cancer patients. The TCR sequence derives from a man between 45 and 60 years old in good health. V usage is TRBV11-2 and J usage is TRBJ1-1; D gene unclear. The sample was blood. DNA for the CDR3: TGTGCCAGCAGCTTAGAGTCTAACACTGAAGCTTTCTTT. Protein: CASSLESNTEAFF.